This TCR beta chain was found in a study of blood T cells in healthy people across ages. Broader study findings: Without sorted subsets, naive and antigen-experienced compartments could not be conclusively compared. Diversity of TCR beta per million T cells declined in a roughly linear way with age.

Details on this clonotype: As yet, its antigen is unknown. The junction departs from the called germline gene at one end, perhaps through a read error.

The use of a sample-barcoded 5' primer and a J-beta primer mix characterized a second PCR of roughly 7 to 11 cycles. TCRdb ran MiXCR on the 5' RACE reads and lists one entry per CDR3 protein. The table shows about 730,000 distinct CDR3 sequences, with 35% to 45% occurring only once. Each sample yielded at least 6 million isolated PBMCs. This CDR3 contains 15 residues. Per the germline V gene, CDR1 is SNHLY and CDR2 is FYNNEI. The chain uses TRBV2 and TRBJ2-3; D possibly corresponds to TRBD1 (6 bases). This TCR derives from a woman aged 55 to 70 in good health. The sequencing input was blood. The chain's CDR3 is CVSSLQGPRTDTQYF. CDR3 DNA: TGTGTCAGCAGTCTGCAGGGGCCCCGCACAGATACGCAGTATTTT. The variable domain in full, with the rest retrieved from reference TRBV2 and TRBJ2-3, is EPEVTQTPSHQVTQMGQEVILRCVPISNHLYFYWYRQILGQKVEFLVSFYNNEISEKSEIFDDQFSVERPDGSNFTLKIRSTKLEDSAMYFCVSSLQGPRTDTQYFGPGTRLTVL.